This T cell receptor (beta chain) originates from a study of CD8+ T cells in alopecia areata. The V gene lost 4 bases and the J gene lost 2 bases, with 8 bases spanning the gap. Germline V gives CDR1 SQVTM, CDR2 ANQGSEA. The CDR3 contains 12 residues. Investigators isolated RNA and reverse transcribed it into cDNA to act as the sequencing template. Profiling relied on immunoSEQ multiplex PCR, and the TCRdb table lists in-frame clones only, not all of them. The sample consists of around 120,000 clones, roughly 50% of them appearing once. The treatment was: oral pan-JAK inhibitor, 5-10 mg twice daily. The material sequenced was CD8+ T cells sorted from blood, taken at week 4, from a patient treated with tofacitinib. J is TRBJ1-2 and V is TRBV29-1, with D hard to call. The sequence came from a human donor with alopecia areata. The CDR3 region is CSVVVSNYGYTF. The CDR3 bases are TGCAGCGTTGTGGTCAGCAACTATGGCTACACCTTC.